This entry lists 5 T cell receptor beta chains sequenced from one sample in a study of cytomegalovirus exposure and HLA in healthy donors listed by TCRdb under 2017. Library generation was performed with the immunoSEQ multiplex PCR assay. TCRdb took over this immuneACCESS table, retaining in-frame rearrangements with V and J assigned. Such tables are incomplete; in checked studies, under half of the missing clones stem from an unresolved V gene, and the remainder is unexplained. The table for this sample lists 75,000 to 95,000 clones; approximately 96% of them were counted only once. The top ten clonotypes cover less than 0.8% of the sample. The sequenced sample was PBMCs. All receptors come from a man aged 18 to 30 in good health and CMV-seronegative.

CDR3 sequence (DNA): TGTGCCAGCAGTGAAAGCCAGGGGGATGGCTACACCTTC. Translation gives CASSESQGDGYTF. V usage is TRBV6-1 and J usage is TRBJ1-2; TRBD1 matches at 7 bases. Losses at the gene ends were 2 bases for V and 6 bases for J; bases not matched to a gene: 3. This CDR3 comprises 13 residues. Germline CDR1 is MNHNS and CDR2 is SASEGT.

The chain recombines TRBV7-9 with TRBJ2-7; 7 bases line up with TRBD2. V lost 1 base, J lost 1 base, and 4 bases stayed unmatched. The CDR3 length is 15 residues. Germline values: CDR1 SEHNR, CDR2 FQNEAQ (reference sequence). The CDR3 region has the DNA TGTGCCAGCAGCTTAGACGGGGGGATGTCCTACGAGCAGTACGTC. The encoded protein is CASSLDGGMSYEQYV.

The chain recombines TRBV7-2 with TRBJ1-1; D possibly corresponds to TRBD1 (6 bases). The CDR3 is 13 residues long. Trimming pared 1 base from V and 6 bases from J, leaving 9 bases between. The germline gives CDR1 SGHTA, CDR2 FQGNSA. CDR3 region: CASSLGAGAEAFF. Here the CDR3 DNA reads TGTGCCAGCAGCTTAGGGGCAGGGGCTGAAGCTTTCTTT.

The chain uses TRBV14 and TRBJ2-3; a possible D gene is TRBD2 (5 bases). The length of the CDR3 is 16 residues. V was pared by 0 bases and J by 5 bases, with 15 bases between. CDR1 and CDR2 from the germline V gene are SGHDN and FVKESK. In DNA form, the CDR3 reads TGTGCCAGCAGCCAAGATAGTGGGATAGCGATAGATACGCAGTATTTT. It codes for CASSQDSGIAIDTQYF.

This chain connects TRBV9 to TRBJ2-3, with unresolved D. This CDR3 is built from 12 residues. Trimming took off 2 bases at V and 4 bases at J, with 5 bases between the two ends. The germline CDR1 and CDR2 sequences are SGDLS and YYNGEE. Here the CDR3 DNA reads TGTGCCAGCAGCGTCTCCCCAGATACGCAGTATTTT. It translates to CASSVSPDTQYF. The full variable domain, rest sourced from reference TRBV9 and TRBJ2-3, is DSGVTQTPKHLITATGQRVTLRCSPRSGDLSVYWYQQSLDQGLQFLIQYYNGEERAKGNILERFSAQQFPDLHSELNLSSLELGDSALYFCASSVSPDTQYFGPGTRLTVL.